This is a list of T cell receptor beta chains from one sample in a study of CD8 T cells in ankylosing spondylitis. TCRdb reprocessed the 5' RACE reads with MiXCR, giving one entry per CDR3 protein. This sample carries about 800,000 distinct CDR3 sequences, about 11% of them seen once, and the ten largest clones take about 0.49%. The source material was blood, either unsorted or a sorted T cell fraction (not recorded which). The receptors stem from a male donor with ankylosing spondylitis. Each CDR3 is given with its conserved first and last residue. The D gene is left open where the match is weak. Size is omitted from some rows. Given values are once, few, many or a class for expanded clones.

D gene | clone size | J gene | V gene | CDR3 DNA | CDR3 protein
NA | few | TRBJ1-2 | TRBV20-1 | TGCAGTGCTACAGAGGAAGTGTATGGCTACACCTTC | CSATEEVYGYTF
TRBD2 | few | TRBJ2-3 | TRBV5-6 | TGTGCCAGCAGCTTGGTTAGCGGGGAGATCACAGATACGCAGTATTTT | CASSLVSGEITDTQYF
TRBD2 | NA | TRBJ2-7 | TRBV20-1 | TGCAGTTCACTCACTAGGACTAGCGGGAGGGGCTACGAGCAGTACTTC | CSSLTRTSGRGYEQYF
NA | many | TRBJ2-7 | TRBV5-1 | TGCGCCAGCAGCTTGGAGGCGGGCCCCTCCTACGAGCAGTACTTC | CASSLEAGPSYEQYF
TRBD1 | NA | TRBJ1-2 | TRBV5-1 | TGCGCCAGCAGCTTGGGAGCAGGGGGCTCCTCCTATGGCTACACCTTC | CASSLGAGGSSYGYTF
NA | few | TRBJ2-2 | TRBV6-6 | TGTGCCAGCACTGTCTGGGCCGGGGAGCTGTTTTTT | CASTVWAGELFF
NA | NA | TRBJ2-5 | TRBV5-1 | TGCGCCAGCAACATCCGGGCAGGGCTACAAGAGACCCAGTACTTC | CASNIRAGLQETQYF
NA | few | TRBJ1-3 | TRBV28 | TGTGCCAGCAGCCCTCGACCAGTCATTGGAAACACCATATATTTT | CASSPRPVIGNTIYF
TRBD2 | NA | TRBJ2-7 | TRBV20-1 | TGCAGTGCTAGAAAGGGGACTAGCGGGGGACTCTACGAGCAGTACTTC | CSARKGTSGGLYEQYF
NA | NA | TRBJ1-3 | TRBV4-2 | TGTGCCAGCAGCCAAGGATCCGGGGATCCTGGAAACACCATATATTTT | CASSQGSGDPGNTIYF
TRBD1 | NA | TRBJ1-2 | TRBV5-1 | TGCGCCAGCAGCCTGCGCACGACAGGGTCGTATGGCTACACCTTC | CASSLRTTGSYGYTF
NA | NA | TRBJ2-5 | TRBV6-2/TRBV6-3 | TGTGCCAGCGCAGATAGACGGCAGACCCAGTACTTC | CASADRRQTQYF
NA | few | TRBJ1-1 | TRBV20-1 | TGCAGTGCTCGTCTACCCCGGGGCCTGACAGGGAACACTGAAGCTTTCTTT | CSARLPRGLTGNTEAFF
NA | many | TRBJ2-1 | TRBV20-1 | TGCAGTGCTAAGCTCCCGGGCCGGGATGACCTATACAATGAGCAGTTCTTC | CSAKLPGRDDLYNEQFF
TRBD2 | few | TRBJ2-3 | TRBV5-1 | TGCGCCAGCAGCTTGGGCTCTAGCGGGAGCGATACGCAGTATTTT | CASSLGSSGSDTQYF
NA | few | TRBJ2-2 | TRBV12-3/TRBV12-4 | TGTGCCAGCAGTTTAAACCACGCGAACACCGGGGAGCTGTTTTTT | CASSLNHANTGELFF
NA | few | TRBJ2-2 | TRBV7-3 | TGTGCCAGCAGCCCCCAGGGGCGTTCGAACACCGGGGAGCTGTTTTTT | CASSPQGRSNTGELFF
NA | few | TRBJ1-5 | TRBV14 | TGTGCCAGCAACATGTCACATCTGGAGAATCAGCCCCAGCATTTT | CASNMSHLENQPQHF
TRBD2 | few | TRBJ2-3 | TRBV30 | TGTGCCTGGAGCGCGGGACTATCCCCAGATACGCAGTATTTT | CAWSAGLSPDTQYF
NA | many | TRBJ1-1 | TRBV12-3/TRBV12-4 | TGTGCCAGCTTCGACCGCGGAAGGGTGGAAGCTTTCTTT | CASFDRGRVEAFF
TRBD1 | few | TRBJ2-7 | TRBV20-1 | TGCAGTGCTAGAGATGTTGGGACAGGTCTGGACGAGCAGTACTTC | CSARDVGTGLDEQYF
TRBD1 | NA | TRBJ2-4 | TRBV6-1 | TGTGCCAGCAGCACACAGGGGGTGGAAAACATTCAGTACTTC | CASSTQGVENIQYF
NA | NA | TRBJ2-5 | TRBV7-2 | TGTGCCAGCAGCTTGTCGAGGGGGGGTCAGACCCAGTACTTC | CASSLSRGGQTQYF
TRBD2 | NA | TRBJ2-4 | TRBV6-2/TRBV6-3 | TGTGCCAGCACCCCGGGGGGCCTCATGGCTAGCGGGAGAAACGTCAAAAACATTCAGTACTTC | CASTPGGLMASGRNVKNIQYF
NA | few | TRBJ2-4 | TRBV6-1 | TGTGCCAGCAGTGAGCAGGGAGCGGACATTCAGTACTTC | CASSEQGADIQYF
TRBD1 | many | TRBJ2-5 | TRBV7-7 | TGTGCTAGCAGCCAGGACAGGCACGCAGAGACCCAGTACTTC | CASSQDRHAETQYF
NA | NA | TRBJ1-6 | TRBV5-1 | TGCGCCAGCAGCTTGTTTCCCGGCTACAATTCACCCCTCCACTTT | CASSLFPGYNSPLHF